The rows below give T cell receptor beta chains drawn from one sample of a study of T cell repertoires in cytomegalovirus infection. No antigen has been assigned to these receptors. TCRdb reprocessed the reads via MiXCR and lists one record per CDR3 protein. The table includes around 70,000 distinct CDR3 sequences, less than 30% detected once. The sequencing used CD8+ T cells from cultured PBMCs, collected from culture after CMV antigen stimulation. These receptor sequences come from a human donor in good health (CMV status not recorded). Some clones in this sample may be carry-over from other donors' samples. The CDR3 runs from the conserved cysteine through the conserved F or W. Fields, in order: J gene, D gene, V gene, clone size, CDR3 protein, CDR3 DNA. A D gene is named only where the DNA matches it firmly. Size is stated for part of the rows, as once, few or many counts, or as a class when the clone is expanded.

TRBJ1-1	.	TRBV19	.	CASRETTNTEAFF	TGTGCCAGTAGAGAAACAACGAACACTGAAGCTTTCTTT
TRBJ2-1	TRBD2	TRBV9	few	CASSARDYLQGEQFF	TGTGCCAGCAGCGCCCGGGACTACCTACAAGGTGAGCAGTTCTTC
TRBJ2-7	.	TRBV4-3	many	CASSQGAGIYEQYF	TGCGCCAGCAGCCAAGGGGCAGGGATTTACGAGCAGTACTTC
TRBJ2-1	.	TRBV28	.	CASSRLLEEQFF	TGTGCCAGCAGTCGATTACTAGAGGAGCAGTTCTTC
TRBJ2-1	TRBD2	TRBV7-9	few	CASSSLAGGNEQFF	TGTGCCAGCAGCTCACTAGCGGGGGGTAATGAGCAGTTCTTC
TRBJ2-1	.	TRBV10-3	many	CAISESMAGSYNEQFF	TGTGCCATCAGTGAGTCGATGGCGGGGTCCTACAATGAGCAGTTCTTC
TRBJ2-7	.	TRBV6-2/TRBV6-3	few	CASSQDGYEQYF	TGTGCCAGCAGCCAGGACGGATACGAGCAGTACTTC
TRBJ2-6	.	TRBV6-2/TRBV6-3	.	CASSSGDSGANVLTF	TGTGCCAGCAGTTCAGGAGACTCTGGGGCCAACGTCCTGACTTTC
TRBJ2-6	.	TRBV6-1	few	CASSPLNVLTF	TGTGCCAGCAGTCCGCTCAACGTCCTGACTTTC
TRBJ1-6	TRBD1	TRBV6-1	.	CASSQPGQGKGYNSPLHF	TGTGCCAGCAGTCAACCGGGACAGGGGAAGGGGTATAATTCACCCCTCCACTTT
TRBJ2-1	.	TRBV5-1	.	CASSLPYSDHRSYNEQFF	TGCGCCAGCAGCCTGCCTTACTCAGATCACAGATCCTACAATGAGCAGTTCTTC